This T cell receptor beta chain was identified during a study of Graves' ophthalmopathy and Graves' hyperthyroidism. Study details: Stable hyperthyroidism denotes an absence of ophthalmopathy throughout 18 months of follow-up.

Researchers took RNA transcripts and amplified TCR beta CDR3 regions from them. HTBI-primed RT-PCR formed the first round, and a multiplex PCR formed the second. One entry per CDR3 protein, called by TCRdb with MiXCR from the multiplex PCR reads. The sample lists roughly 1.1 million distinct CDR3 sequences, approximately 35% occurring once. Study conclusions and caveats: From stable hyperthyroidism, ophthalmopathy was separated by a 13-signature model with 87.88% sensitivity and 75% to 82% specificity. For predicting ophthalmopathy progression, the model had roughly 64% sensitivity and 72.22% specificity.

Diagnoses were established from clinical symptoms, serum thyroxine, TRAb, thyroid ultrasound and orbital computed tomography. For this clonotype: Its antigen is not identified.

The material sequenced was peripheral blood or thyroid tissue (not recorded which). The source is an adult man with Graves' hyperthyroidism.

CDR3 region: CASSYGVGNTF. In DNA form, the CDR3 reads TGTGCCAGCAGTTATGGGGTGGGGAACACCTTC. The chain has TRBV9 and TRBJ1-2; D not certain. The V gene lost 5 bases and the J gene lost 12 bases, with 14 bases spanning the gap. The CDR3 contains 11 residues. Germline V gene sequence: CDR1 SGDLS, CDR2 YYNGEE.